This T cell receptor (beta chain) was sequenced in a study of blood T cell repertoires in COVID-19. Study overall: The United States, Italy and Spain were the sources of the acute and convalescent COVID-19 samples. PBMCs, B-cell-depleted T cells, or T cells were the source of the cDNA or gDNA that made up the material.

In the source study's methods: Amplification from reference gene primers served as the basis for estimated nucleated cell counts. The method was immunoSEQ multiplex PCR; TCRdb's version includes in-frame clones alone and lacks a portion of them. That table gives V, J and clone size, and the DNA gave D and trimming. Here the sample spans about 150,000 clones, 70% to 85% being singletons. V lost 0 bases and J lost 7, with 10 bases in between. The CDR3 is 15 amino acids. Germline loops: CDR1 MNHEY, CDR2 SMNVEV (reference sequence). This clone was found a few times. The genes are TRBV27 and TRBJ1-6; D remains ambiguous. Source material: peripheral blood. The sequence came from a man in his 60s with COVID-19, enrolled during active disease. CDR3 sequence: CASSLSEGRNSPLHF. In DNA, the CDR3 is TGTGCCAGCAGTTTATCGGAGGGTAGGAATTCACCCCTCCACTTT.